The 3 T cell receptor beta chains in this list originate from one sample, sequenced in a study of human T cells and chemical hapten exposure. The time point: patch test 3, about 24 weeks after DPC sensitization. Treatment noted: therapeutic diphenylcyclopropenone sensitization with weekly scalp DPC. TCRdb re-called the RACE reads with MiXCR, one entry per CDR3 protein. The table lists tens of thousands of distinct CDR3 sequences, around an eighth of them singletons. Source: whole blood, taken in connection with sensitization to the hapten diphenylcyclopropenone (DPC). These receptors all come from a young man with alopecia areata. Some clones in this sample may be carry-over from other donors' samples.

The genes are TRBV27 and TRBJ2-7, with D perhaps matching TRBD1 or TRBD2 (5 bases each). V was cut by 4 bases and J by 4 bases, with 17 bases left in between. Germline V gene data show CDR1 as MNHEY and CDR2 as SMNVEV (reference sequence). The CDR3 sequence is 15 residues long. The CDR3 protein is CASSSFEGLSYEQYF. The CDR3 region has the DNA TGTGCCAGCAGTTCTTTTGAGGGGTTAAGTTACGAGCAGTACTTC.

This clonotype was observed many times. The chain links TRBV2 to TRBJ1-6; 9 bases align to TRBD1. This CDR3 comprises 14 residues. The V gene end was trimmed by 7 bases and the J gene end by 9 bases; junction bases not matched to a gene: 7. Germline assignment: CDR1 SNHLY and CDR2 FYNNEI. The CDR3 DNA is TGTGCCAGCATTCCGGACAGGGGCAGTTCACCCCTCCACTTT. Amino acid sequence: CASIPDRGSSPLHF. Supplemented by reference TRBV2 and TRBJ1-6, the full variable domain reads EPEVTQTPSHQVTQMGQEVILRCVPISNHLYFYWYRQILGQKVEFLVSFYNNEISEKSEIFDDQFSVERPDGSNFTLKIRSTKLEDSAMYFCASIPDRGSSPLHFGNGTRLTVT.

The chain is built from TRBV28 and TRBJ2-1; 8 bases are shared with TRBD2. The CDR3 extends over 16 amino acids. V was pared by 6 bases and J by 3 bases, with 10 bases of the junction left unmatched. CDR1 and CDR2 from the germline V gene are MDHEN and SYDVKM. The CDR3 sequence: CASRTTAGAGYNEQFF. The CDR3 region has the DNA TGTGCCAGCAGAACGACAGCGGGGGCCGGCTACAATGAGCAGTTCTTC.